The 15 T cell receptor beta chains in this list originate from one sample, sequenced in a study of T cells in Graves' hyperthyroidism and ophthalmopathy. The investigators amplified TCR beta CDR3 regions from RNA transcripts. HTBI primers drove first-round RT-PCR of the TCR CDR3. From the multiplex PCR reads, TCRdb called clonotypes with MiXCR, one entry per CDR3 protein. The repertoire holds 250,000 to 300,000 distinct CDR3 sequences, with roughly 15% as singletons. Sample: blood. These receptors were collected from a woman in her thirties or forties with Graves' hyperthyroidism that later progressed to Graves' ophthalmopathy.

J is TRBJ2-1 and V is TRBV9; D remains ambiguous. In germline, CDR1 is SGDLS, CDR2 YYNGEE. V lost 0 bases to trimming and J lost 2 bases, with 12 bases between them. This CDR3 region has 16 residues. Written as DNA, the CDR3 is TGTGCCAGCAGCGTAGGAAGTAGCACGGCCTACAATGAGCAGTTCTTC. Translating it yields CASSVGSSTAYNEQFF.

The chain combines TRBV4-2 with TRBJ2-1, with 8 positions matching TRBD1. Unmatched junction bases numbered 7, after V lost 3 bases and J lost 0 bases. Per germline, CDR1 LGHNA and CDR2 YNFKEQ. This CDR3 has 17 residues. The CDR3 bases are TGTGCCAGCAGCCAGAATCGACAGGGGACCTCCTACAATGAGCAGTTCTTC. Its translation is CASSQNRQGTSYNEQFF.

This clonotype was counted ten times or more. The chain combines TRBV10-3 with TRBJ2-1; 9 bases align to TRBD1. This CDR3 is built from 14 residues. Germline V lookup: CDR1 ENHRY, CDR2 SYGVKD. Trimming cost V 5 bases and J 5 bases; bases outside gene matches: 4. The CDR3 here is CAISPGQGNNEQFF. CDR3 bases: TGTGCCATCAGTCCGGGACAGGGTAACAATGAGCAGTTCTTC.

This CDR3 is CASSFSDSHNTEAFF. In nucleotides, the CDR3 is TGCGCCAGCAGCTTCTCAGACTCCCATAACACTGAAGCTTTCTTT. V is TRBV5-1 and J is TRBJ1-1; the D is unclear. Per germline, CDR1 SGHRS and CDR2 YFSETQ. Trimming stripped 2 bases from V and 2 bases from J, with 13 bases between. The CDR3 runs to 15 residues.

In its sample, this clonotype was seen a few times. The chain is built from TRBV5-1 and TRBJ2-3, with D perhaps matching TRBD1 (6 bases). CDR3 size: 17 residues. Germline V CDR1 and CDR2: SGHRS, YFSETQ. Deletions cut 0 bases from V and 2 bases from J, with 16 bases between. CDR3 amino acids: CASSLGRGYDDTDTQYF. DNA for the CDR3: TGCGCCAGCAGCTTGGGAAGGGGGTACGATGACACAGATACGCAGTATTTT.

The chain combines TRBV13 with TRBJ2-6, with D possibly called TRBD1 or TRBD2 (5 bases each). This CDR3 contains 16 residues. V was clipped by 3 bases and J by 4 bases, with 13 bases between them. Germline values: CDR1 PRHDT, CDR2 FYEKMQ (reference sequence). The CDR3 loop is CASSFNGALGANVLTF. The CDR3 DNA sequence: TGTGCCAGCAGCTTTAACGGGGCGTTAGGGGCCAACGTCCTGACTTTC.

This clonotype was observed a handful of times. The V and J genes are TRBV7-3 and TRBJ2-1; 7 nucleotides line up with TRBD2. CDR1 is SGHTA, CDR2 FQGTGA, per germline. V lost 2 bases to trimming and J lost 6 bases; unmatched junction nucleotides: 4. CDR3 size: 14 residues. The CDR3 spells CASSLAGGINEQFF. The CDR3 DNA is TGTGCCAGCAGCTTAGCCGGGGGGATCAATGAGCAGTTCTTC.

Many counts were recorded for this clonotype. The chain has TRBV6-5 and TRBJ2-1, with D possibly called TRBD1 or TRBD2 (7 bases each). V gave up 2 bases and J gave up 9 bases, with 29 bases separating them. The CDR3 extends over 19 amino acids. CDR1 and CDR2 from the germline V gene are MNHEY and SVGAGI. The CDR3 bases are TGTGCCAGCAGTTACGCGTACGGACTAGGGAAACAGGGGTGGGGTGAGCAGTTCTTC. It is translated as CASSYAYGLGKQGWGEQFF.

This clonotype has at least ten counts. The chain joins TRBV6-5 to TRBJ1-1, with 8 bases aligning to TRBD1. Germline-derived CDR1 and CDR2 are MNHEY and SVGAGI. After removal of 3 bases from V and 5 bases from J, the junction contained 8 bases not matched to a gene. The CDR3 contains 15 residues. The CDR3 region is CASSYGRGLGTEAFF. The CDR3 bases are TGTGCCAGCAGTTATGGCAGGGGGCTCGGGACTGAAGCTTTCTTT.

This clonotype was counted ten times or more. The V gene is TRBV30, the J gene TRBJ1-5; D possibly corresponds to TRBD1 (5 bases). Germline loops: CDR1 GTSNPN, CDR2 SVGIG (reference sequence). V lost 6 bases and J lost 1, with 10 bases in between. The CDR3 totals 13 residues. The CDR3 is CACGGGSNQPQHF. The CDR3 DNA sequence: TGTGCCTGTGGGGGAGGGAGCAATCAGCCCCAGCATTTT.

The sample holds many counts of this clonotype. This chain joins TRBV11-2 and TRBJ2-7; TRBD2 aligns across 10 bases. This CDR3 has 18 amino acids. Per germline, CDR1 SGHAT and CDR2 FQNNGV. The V gene end was trimmed by 1 base and the J gene end by 1 base; junction bases not matched to a gene: 10. CDR3 amino acids: CASSLGPPSSGRSYEQYF. The CDR3 region has the DNA TGTGCCAGCAGCTTAGGCCCCCCCTCTAGCGGGAGATCCTACGAGCAGTACTTC.

This clonotype was seen at least ten times. The chain is built from TRBV3-1 and TRBJ2-7, with 9 bases fitting TRBD1. Per germline, CDR1 LGHDT and CDR2 YNNKEL (reference sequence). The CDR3 sequence is 15 residues long. The V and J ends lost 1 base and 2 bases, in that order; junction bases with no gene match: 3. Here the CDR3 reads CASSQAGTGTYEQYF. DNA for the CDR3: TGTGCCAGCAGCCAAGCCGGGACAGGGACCTACGAGCAGTACTTC.

Turning to this clonotype: A read error may explain this, as a much larger clone is one base away. The chain recombines TRBV12-3 or TRBV12-4 with TRBJ1-4; TRBD1 agrees at 7 bases. This CDR3 is 14 amino acids long. The CDR3 protein is CAGSRDSYNEKLFF. The CDR3 coding sequence is TGTGCCGGCAGTCGGGACAGCTATAATGAAAAACTGTTTTTT.

V and J are TRBV4-2 and TRBJ2-7; 8 bases are a match to TRBD2. Looked up from germline, CDR1 is LGHNA and CDR2 is YNFKEQ. The V segment lost 1 base and the J segment 5 bases; nucleotides outside the gene matches: 10. CDR3 length equals 16 residues. The CDR3 sequence is CASSQVWREVPHEQYF. The DNA for the CDR3 is TGTGCCAGCAGCCAAGTTTGGCGGGAGGTTCCCCACGAGCAGTACTTC.

This clonotype was detected ten times or more. This chain links TRBV9 with TRBJ2-7; D is ambiguous. V was shortened by 0 bases and J by 3 bases, with 16 bases between the two germline ends. Germline V gene data show CDR1 as SGDLS and CDR2 as YYNGEE. The CDR3 contains 16 residues. CDR3 nucleotides: TGTGCCAGCAGCGTAGGTGGTGGAATCAGATACTACGAGCAGTACTTC. This gives the protein CASSVGGGIRYYEQYF.